The sequence of this T cell receptor (beta chain) was determined in a study of blood T cell repertoires in COVID-19. For the study at large: PBMCs, B-cell-depleted T cells, or T cells were the source of the cDNA or gDNA that made up the material.

The CDR3 is made up of 18 amino acids. The V segment lost 2 bases and the J segment 6 bases; nucleotides outside the gene matches: 16. Per germline, CDR1 SGHRS and CDR2 YFSETQ. Study processing details: Quantification of nucleated cells was approximated via reference gene primer amplification. This table comes from immunoSEQ multiplex PCR, and its TCRdb copy is limited to in-frame clones, with some not included. V, J and clone size are taken as reported in that table, and D and trimming were inferred from the DNA itself. The sample holds more than 25,000 clones; 70% to 85% are singletons and the top ten take more than 40%.

This clonotype was sampled from an elderly woman with acute or convalescent COVID-19. Input material: peripheral blood. This chain joins TRBV5-1 and TRBJ2-2, with 7 bases matching TRBD1. The CDR3 DNA sequence: TGCGCCAGCAGCTTCGGAGGAGACAGGGCCTCCAGGCCCGGGGAGCTGTTTTTT. It yields the protein CASSFGGDRASRPGELFF.